This is a list of T cell receptor beta chains from one sample in a study of T-cell reconstitution after alpha-beta-depleted transplantation in children. TCRdb itself ran the PCR reads through MiXCR, one entry per CDR3 protein. The data show hundreds of thousands of distinct CDR3 sequences, 16% seen once. The source was PBMCs from the stem cell graft donor, collected from the stem cell graft. The receptors were sampled from a human donor who donated a stem cell graft to a child with acute myeloid leukemia. CDR3s include the opening cysteine and the closing phenylalanine or tryptophan. D genes are given only for firm matches. The listing skips clone size in some rows; elsewhere it reads once, few, many or a size class.

TRBJ2-3	TRBV20-1	many	NA	TGCAGTGCTAGAGATTCACGGGGGGCACGCACAGATACGCAGTATTTT	CSARDSRGARTDTQYF
TRBJ1-5	TRBV12-3/TRBV12-4	many	NA	TGTGCCAGCAGTTTACTCAGGACTCAGCCCCAGCATTTT	CASSLLRTQPQHF
TRBJ1-6	TRBV20-1	many	NA	TGCAGTGCTAGGGGGGCTGACTCACCCCTCCACTTT	CSARGADSPLHF
TRBJ2-3	TRBV12-3/TRBV12-4	many	NA	TGTGCCAGCAACCATCACCCCATGGATACGCAGTATTTT	CASNHHPMDTQYF
TRBJ1-2	TRBV5-1	NA	NA	TGCGCCAGCAGCTTGGGCGGAACTAACAACTATGGCTACACCTTC	CASSLGGTNNYGYTF
TRBJ2-5	TRBV20-1	many	NA	TGCAGTGCCCAAGAGACACAAAAACAAGAGACCCAGTACTTC	CSAQETQKQETQYF
TRBJ2-1	TRBV11-1	once	NA	TGTGCCACTCGCAGGGAGAACACTCTAGGGGTGGACAATGAGCAGTTCTTC	CATRRENTLGVDNEQFF
TRBJ2-5	TRBV20-1	few	NA	TGCAGTGCTAGTGAGGGCAGCCGCCAAGAGACCCAGTACTTC	CSASEGSRQETQYF
TRBJ2-3	TRBV12-3/TRBV12-4	many	NA	TGTGCCAGCAGTTCTACCGGGACTCAGTACACAGATACGCAGTATTTT	CASSSTGTQYTDTQYF
TRBJ1-6	TRBV5-6	NA	TRBD1	TGTGCCAGCAGCTTGGCCGGGGACAGGCCAGGGTCACCCCTCCACTTT	CASSLAGDRPGSPLHF
TRBJ2-2	TRBV5-1	NA	NA	TGCGCCAGCTCCCACCCCCCCGGGGAGCTGTTTTTT	CASSHPPGELFF
TRBJ1-1	TRBV20-1	many	NA	TGCAGTGCTAGTGTAAGAAGGAACACTGAAGCTTTCTTT	CSASVRRNTEAFF
TRBJ2-6	TRBV29-1	many	TRBD1	TGCAGCGTTGAAGATGGGACAGGCAGCTCTGGGGCCAACGTCCTGACTTTC	CSVEDGTGSSGANVLTF
TRBJ2-4	TRBV6-2/TRBV6-3	NA	NA	TGTGCCAGCAGTTACGTGAGGGCGGTAACCAAAAACATTCAGTACTTC	CASSYVRAVTKNIQYF
TRBJ2-1	TRBV9	few	TRBD2	TGTGCCAGCAGCACTCTAGCGGGGGAGGACTACAATGAGCAGTTCTTC	CASSTLAGEDYNEQFF
TRBJ2-7	TRBV5-1	few	TRBD1	TGCGCCAGCAGCTTGCGGGACAGGATCTACGAGCAGTACTTC	CASSLRDRIYEQYF
TRBJ2-5	TRBV6-5	few	TRBD2	TGTGCCAGCAGTTACTCGATGAGTGGACTAGCAGGCGAGACCCAGTACTTC	CASSYSMSGLAGETQYF
TRBJ2-7	TRBV6-2/TRBV6-3	few	NA	TGTGCCAGCAGTTACAAGCTCCTGGGGTCCTACGAGCAGTACTTC	CASSYKLLGSYEQYF
TRBJ1-1	TRBV6-1	NA	TRBD1	TGTGCCAGCAGTATCCGACAGGGGCGCACTGAAGCTTTCTTT	CASSIRQGRTEAFF
TRBJ2-2	TRBV27	few	NA	TGTGCCAGCAGTTTAACCCTGGACGCAGGGGAGCTGTTTTTT	CASSLTLDAGELFF
TRBJ2-1	TRBV5-6	many	NA	TGTGCCAGCAGCTTGGTACCAGGGGTAGGGAATGAGCAGTTCTTC	CASSLVPGVGNEQFF
TRBJ2-2	TRBV12-3/TRBV12-4	NA	NA	TGTGCCAGCAGTACCCCAGGTGAGATCGGGGAGCTGTTTTTT	CASSTPGEIGELFF
TRBJ2-5	TRBV5-1	NA	TRBD2	TGCGCCAGCAGCGTCGGACTAGCGGGGGTCCAAGAGACCCAGTACTTC	CASSVGLAGVQETQYF
TRBJ2-1	TRBV25-1	NA	NA	TGTGCCAGCAGTGGCGCAGGGAGCTCCTACAATGAGCAGTTCTTC	CASSGAGSSYNEQFF
TRBJ2-4	TRBV5-1	NA	NA	TGCGCCAGCAGCTTGGGACCGGGCAAAAACATTCAGTACTTC	CASSLGPGKNIQYF
TRBJ2-3	TRBV28	NA	NA	TGTGCCAGCAGTTTAGAATCGCCCACAGATACGCAGTATTTT	CASSLESPTDTQYF
TRBJ2-5	TRBV5-1	NA	TRBD2	TGCGCCAGCAGCCCCACAGGACTAGCGGGTCAAGAGACCCAGTACTTC	CASSPTGLAGQETQYF
TRBJ1-5	TRBV5-1	few	NA	TGCGCCAGCAGCCTGGGAACTATTGAATCTCAGCCCCAGCATTTT	CASSLGTIESQPQHF
TRBJ2-5	TRBV4-3	NA	NA	TGCGCCAGCAGCCCACGGAGGGACAGTTTAGGACGAGAGACCCAGTACTTC	CASSPRRDSLGRETQYF
TRBJ2-7	TRBV12-3/TRBV12-4	many	NA	TGTGCCAGCAGTTTCGGGGTTAGCTCCTACGAGCAGTACTTC	CASSFGVSSYEQYF
TRBJ2-3	TRBV7-3	NA	NA	TGTGCCAGCAGCCCGGGTCTGGGAGGTACGCAGTATTTT	CASSPGLGGTQYF
TRBJ1-5	TRBV30	many	NA	TGTGCCTGGCGAACAGGGAGCAATCAGCCCCAGCATTTT	CAWRTGSNQPQHF
TRBJ2-1	TRBV7-3	NA	TRBD2	TGTGCCAGCAGCTCCCCAGGGCCGGGGGGTAATGAGCAGTTCTTC	CASSSPGPGGNEQFF